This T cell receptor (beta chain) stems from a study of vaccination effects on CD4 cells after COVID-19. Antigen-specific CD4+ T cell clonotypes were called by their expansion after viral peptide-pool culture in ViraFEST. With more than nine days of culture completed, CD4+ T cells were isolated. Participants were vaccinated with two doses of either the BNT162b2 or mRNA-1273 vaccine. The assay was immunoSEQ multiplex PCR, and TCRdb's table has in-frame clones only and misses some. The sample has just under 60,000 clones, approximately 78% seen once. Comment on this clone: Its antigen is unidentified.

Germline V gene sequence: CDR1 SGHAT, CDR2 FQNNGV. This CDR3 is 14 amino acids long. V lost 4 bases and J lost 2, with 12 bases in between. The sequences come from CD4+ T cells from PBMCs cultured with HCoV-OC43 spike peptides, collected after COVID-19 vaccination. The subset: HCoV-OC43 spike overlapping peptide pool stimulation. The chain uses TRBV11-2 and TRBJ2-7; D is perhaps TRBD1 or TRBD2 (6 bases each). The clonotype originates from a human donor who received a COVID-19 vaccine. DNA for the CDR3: TGTGCCAGCAGCTCTCAACGGGGGCCCTACGAGCAGTACGTC. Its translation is CASSSQRGPYEQYV.